This T cell receptor beta chain was observed in a study of blood T cell repertoires in COVID-19. Study-level information: PBMCs, B-cell-depleted T cells, or T cells provided the cDNA or gDNA that made up the material.

Germline CDR1 reads LNHNV; CDR2 reads YYDKDF (reference sequence). CDR3 length: 11 residues. V lost 4 bases and J 8 bases, leaving 9 bases between the germline ends. Clones were read by immunoSEQ multiplex PCR, and TCRdb kept only the in-frame ones, dropping some. This sample has about 280,000 clones, with 83% found just once. The material sequenced was peripheral blood. The receptor comes from a woman aged 45 to 65 who had recovered from COVID-19. The chain carries TRBV15 and TRBJ2-7, with D perhaps TRBD1 (5 bases). CDR3: CATSNQGQQYF. The CDR3 DNA follows: TGTGCCACCAGCAATCAGGGCCAGCAGTACTTC.